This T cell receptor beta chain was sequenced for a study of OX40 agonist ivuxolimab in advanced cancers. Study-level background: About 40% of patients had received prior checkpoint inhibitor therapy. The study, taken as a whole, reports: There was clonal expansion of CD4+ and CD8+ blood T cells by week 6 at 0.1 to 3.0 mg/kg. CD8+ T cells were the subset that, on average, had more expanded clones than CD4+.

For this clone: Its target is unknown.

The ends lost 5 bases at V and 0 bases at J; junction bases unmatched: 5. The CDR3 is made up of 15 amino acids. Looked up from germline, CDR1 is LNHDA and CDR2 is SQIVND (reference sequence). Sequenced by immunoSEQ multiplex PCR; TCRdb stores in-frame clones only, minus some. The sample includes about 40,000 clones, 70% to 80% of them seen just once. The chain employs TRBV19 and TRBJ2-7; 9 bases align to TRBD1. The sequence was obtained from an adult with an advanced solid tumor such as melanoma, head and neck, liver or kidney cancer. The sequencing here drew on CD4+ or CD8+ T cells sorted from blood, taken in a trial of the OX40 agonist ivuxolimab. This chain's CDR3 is CASSAGQGLSYEQYF. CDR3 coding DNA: TGTGCCAGTAGTGCGGGACAGGGACTCTCCTACGAGCAGTACTTC.